This TCR beta chain was sequenced during a study of T cell changes during pregnancy in multiple sclerosis (dated by TCRdb to between 2018 and 2020). Study-wide context: The study examined how the T cell repertoire changed over the course of pregnancy in women with multiple sclerosis.

Library preparation employed the immunoSEQ multiplex PCR assay. TCRdb provides this immuneACCESS table in a form limited to in-frame rearrangements. Some clones are lacking; in checked studies, under half of them reflect an unresolved V gene, and why the rest are absent is not known. This sample lists tens of thousands of clones; just under 95% were detected once. The ten largest account for 1.4% of the sample. Including cysteine and phenylalanine, the CDR3 has 16 amino acids. Just the 48-base CDR3 DNA is kept, in frame starting at base 1. The CDR1 and CDR2 encoded by the germline V gene are MDHEN and SYDVKM. V lost 10 bases and J lost 7 bases, and the count of bases not matched to a germline gene is 15. Points on this clone: Its binding antigen is unknown. Base qualities were left out, and no much larger clone turns up one base away.

The chain was built from TRBV28 and TRBJ2-2, with TRBD2 matching 10 junction bases. This specimen was peripheral blood, taken in the second trimester of pregnancy. This TCR derives from a female donor with multiple sclerosis, enrolled in a pregnancy study. The DNA sequence is TGTGCCACCTCAAGCGGGAGGGTTAATTATAACGGGGAGCTGTTTTTT. This encodes CATSSGRVNYNGELFF.